These 14 T cell receptor beta chains were all obtained from the same sample, sequenced in a study of CD8+ T cells in alopecia areata. RNA extraction was followed by reverse transcription into cDNA, which acted as the sequencing template. The assay was immunoSEQ multiplex PCR, and TCRdb's table has in-frame clones only and misses some. The sample consists of some 170,000 clones, 67% of them appearing once. The sequencing used CD8+ T cells sorted from blood, collected at week 0. Source of these receptors: a human donor with alopecia areata.

The chain employs TRBV5-6 and TRBJ1-2, with 10 bases fitting TRBD1. Germline V lookup: CDR1 SGHDT, CDR2 YYEEEE. J gave up 6 bases and V 2 bases, and 1 base lay outside the gene matches. The CDR3 has 13 residues. The CDR3 nucleotides are TGTGCCAGCAGCTTCGGGACAGGGGATGGCTACACCTTC. Translation gives CASSFGTGDGYTF.

The CDR3 loop is CASTPTQGLNGYTF. CDR3 DNA: TGTGCCAGCACCCCAACGCAGGGACTGAATGGCTACACCTTC. This sequence joins TRBV13 and TRBJ1-2; possibly TRBD1 for D (5 bases). Germline V lookup: CDR1 PRHDT, CDR2 FYEKMQ (reference sequence). Trimming pared 7 bases from V and 6 bases from J, leaving 18 bases between. The CDR3 sequence is 14 residues long.

This chain connects TRBV7-9 to TRBJ1-4, with D possibly matching TRBD1 (5 bases). The V end lost 8 bases, the J end lost 14 bases, and 18 bases lay between the germline ends. Germline V gives CDR1 SEHNR, CDR2 FQNEAQ (reference sequence). This CDR3 region has 12 residues. The CDR3 coding sequence is TGTGCCAGCGGGGACGGAGGTAGTTGGCTGTTTTTT. Its protein is CASGDGGSWLFF.

The J gene is TRBJ1-5, the V gene TRBV27; 7 positions agree with TRBD1. The CDR3 sequence is 14 residues long. From germline, CDR1 is MNHEY and CDR2 SMNVEV (reference sequence). V gave up 4 bases and J gave up 6 bases; unmatched junction bases: 6. DNA of the CDR3: TGTGCCAGCAGTTCAGGGGGGCACGGTCAGCCCCAGCATTTT. Amino acids: CASSSGGHGQPQHF.

V is TRBV29-1 and J is TRBJ2-5; 10 positions match TRBD1. The CDR3 has 14 residues. Unmatched junction bases numbered 7, after V lost 8 bases and J lost 1 base. CDR1 SQVTM and CDR2 ANQGSEA come from the germline V gene. The CDR3 DNA reads TGCAGCACAGGGGACAGGGGACTCCAAGAGACCCAGTACTTC. This translates into CSTGDRGLQETQYF.

V usage is TRBV9 and J usage is TRBJ1-1, with D unresolved. This CDR3 has 15 residues. V was trimmed by 0 bases and J by 7 bases, leaving 16 bases between them. CDR1 SGDLS and CDR2 YYNGEE come from the germline V gene. CDR3: CASSVDGSSPLEAFF. CDR3 bases: TGTGCCAGCAGCGTAGATGGGAGTTCTCCGCTTGAAGCTTTCTTT.

This clone occurred once. This sequence joins TRBV30 and TRBJ1-3; possibly TRBD1 for D (5 bases). Trimming shortened V by 2 bases and J by 0 bases, and 8 bases separated the two germline ends. The CDR3 has 14 residues. CDR1 is GTSNPN, CDR2 SVGIG, per germline (reference sequence). CDR3: CAWSPGISGNTIYF. The CDR3 region has the DNA TGTGCCTGGAGTCCAGGGATCTCTGGAAACACCATATATTTT.

V gene TRBV6-1 combines with J gene TRBJ2-3; D gene uncertain. The V end was cut by 2 bases, the J end by 4 bases, with 7 bases between. The CDR3 runs to 13 residues. Germline V gene data show CDR1 as MNHNS and CDR2 as SASEGT. The CDR3 loop is CASSEWVPDTQYF. DNA of the CDR3: TGTGCCAGCAGTGAATGGGTTCCAGATACGCAGTATTTT.

This clone was detected a few times. Additional DNA sequences in this sample encode the identical CDR3. This sequence joins TRBV7-9 and TRBJ1-2; D remains unclear. CDR1 is SEHNR and CDR2 is FQNEAQ in the germline V gene (reference sequence). This CDR3 contains 11 residues. The V gene lost 1 base and the J gene lost 5 bases, with 2 bases spanning the gap. CDR3 sequence (DNA): TGTGCCAGCAGCTTAGATTATGGCTACACCTTC. Amino acids: CASSLDYGYTF.

The V gene is TRBV5-1, the J gene TRBJ1-6, with a tentative D call TRBD1 (6 bases). In germline, CDR1 is SGHRS, CDR2 YFSETQ. The CDR3 consists of 14 residues. Trimming took off 2 bases at V and 7 bases at J, with 10 bases between the two ends. CDR3 region: CASSFPGENSPLHF. As DNA, the CDR3 is TGCGCCAGCAGCTTTCCAGGGGAGAATTCACCCCTCCACTTT.

This clone showed up just a few times. This rearrangement joins TRBV10-3 to TRBJ1-2; 7 nucleotides line up with TRBD1. Looked up from germline, CDR1 is ENHRY and CDR2 is SYGVKD. Unmatched junction bases numbered 8, after V lost 2 bases and J lost 8 bases. The CDR3 has 14 amino acids. The CDR3 coding sequence is TGTGCCATCAGTGAGGGACAGGCCAGGAGAGGCTACACCTTC. This codes for CAISEGQARRGYTF.

This chain connects TRBV5-4 to TRBJ2-7; D possibly matches TRBD1 or TRBD2 (6 bases each). Trimming took off 10 bases at V and 6 bases at J, with 14 bases between the two ends. The V gene's germline CDR1 is SGHNT and CDR2 YYREEE (reference sequence). CDR3 length: 11 amino acids. CDR3 nucleotide sequence: TGTGCCTCAGACGGAGGGGGCGAGCAGTACTTC. Translating it yields CASDGGGEQYF.

This chain uses TRBV29-1 with TRBJ2-5; D gene uncertain. V lost 7 bases and J 5 bases, leaving 17 bases between the germline ends. Germline CDR1 reads SQVTM; CDR2 reads ANQGSEA. This CDR3 region has 13 residues. This chain's CDR3 is CSARLDGSETQYF. Written as DNA, the CDR3 is TGCAGCGCCCGACTGGACGGTTCGGAGACCCAGTACTTC. The full variable domain, rest sourced from reference TRBV29-1 and TRBJ2-5, is SAVISQKPSRDICQRGTSLTIQCQVDSQVTMMFWYRQQPGQSLTLIATANQGSEATYESGFVIDKFPISRPNLTFSTLTVSNMSPEDSSIYLCSARLDGSETQYFGPGTRLLVL.

The sample holds a few counts of this clone. The chain links TRBV19 to TRBJ2-3; 7 positions agree with TRBD1. From germline, CDR1 is LNHDA and CDR2 SQIVND (reference sequence). This CDR3 comprises 14 residues. Unmatched junction bases numbered 7, after V lost 6 bases and J lost 4 bases. CDR3 in amino acids: CASRTGNWADTQYF. The CDR3 DNA reads as TGTGCCAGTAGGACAGGGAATTGGGCAGATACGCAGTATTTT.